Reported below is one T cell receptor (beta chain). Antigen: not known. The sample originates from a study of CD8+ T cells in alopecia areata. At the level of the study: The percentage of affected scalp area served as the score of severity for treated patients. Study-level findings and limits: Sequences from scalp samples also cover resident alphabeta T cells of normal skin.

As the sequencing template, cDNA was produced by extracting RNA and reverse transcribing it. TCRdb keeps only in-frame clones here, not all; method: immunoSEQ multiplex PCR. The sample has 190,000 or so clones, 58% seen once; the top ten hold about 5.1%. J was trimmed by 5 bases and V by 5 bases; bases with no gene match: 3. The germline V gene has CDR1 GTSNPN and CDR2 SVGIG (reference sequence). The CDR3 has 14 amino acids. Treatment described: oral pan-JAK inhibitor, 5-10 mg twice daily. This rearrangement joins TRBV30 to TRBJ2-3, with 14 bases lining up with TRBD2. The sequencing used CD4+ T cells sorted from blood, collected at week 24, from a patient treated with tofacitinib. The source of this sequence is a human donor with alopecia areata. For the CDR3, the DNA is TGTGCCTGGGGACTAGCGGGAGGTGGAGATACGCAGTATTTT. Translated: CAWGLAGGGDTQYF.